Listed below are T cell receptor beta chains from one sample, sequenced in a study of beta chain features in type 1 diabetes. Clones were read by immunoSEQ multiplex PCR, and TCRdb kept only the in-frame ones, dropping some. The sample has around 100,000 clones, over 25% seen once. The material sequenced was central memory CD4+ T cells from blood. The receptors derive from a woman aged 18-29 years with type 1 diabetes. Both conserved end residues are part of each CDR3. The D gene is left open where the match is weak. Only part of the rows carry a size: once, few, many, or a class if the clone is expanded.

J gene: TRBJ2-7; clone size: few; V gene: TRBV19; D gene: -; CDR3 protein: CASSIQVDWVEQYF; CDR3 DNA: TGTGCCAGTAGTATCCAGGTGGACTGGGTCGAGCAGTACTTC
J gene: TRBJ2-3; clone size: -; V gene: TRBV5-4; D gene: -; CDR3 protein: CASSTGTQLDTQYF; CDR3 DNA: TGTGCCAGCAGCACCGGGACTCAACTAGATACGCAGTATTTT
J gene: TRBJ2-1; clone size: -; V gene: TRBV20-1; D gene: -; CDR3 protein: CSARGPDEQFF; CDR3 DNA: TGCAGTGCAAGAGGTCCCGATGAGCAGTTCTTC
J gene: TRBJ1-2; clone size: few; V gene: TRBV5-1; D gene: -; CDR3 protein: CASSLQGRKGDGYTF; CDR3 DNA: TGCGCCAGCAGCTTACAGGGAAGAAAGGGGGATGGCTACACCTTC
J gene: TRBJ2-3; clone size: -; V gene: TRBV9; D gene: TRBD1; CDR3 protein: CASSVEAGGWAF; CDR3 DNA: TGTGCCAGCAGCGTAGAAGCAGGGGGCTGGGCCTTT
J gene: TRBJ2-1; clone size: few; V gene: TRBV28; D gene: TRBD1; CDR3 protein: CASSPMKKGTGQKVNNEQFF; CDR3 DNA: TGTGCCAGCAGTCCGATGAAAAAAGGGACAGGACAAAAAGTTAACAATGAGCAGTTCTTC
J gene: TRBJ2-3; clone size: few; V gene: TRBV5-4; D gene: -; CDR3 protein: CASSFSSTDTQYF; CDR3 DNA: TGTGCCAGCAGCTTTAGTAGCACAGATACGCAGTATTTT
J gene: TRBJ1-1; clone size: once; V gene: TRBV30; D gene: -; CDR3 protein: CAWSVGRTEAFF; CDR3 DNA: TGTGCCTGGAGTGTGGGGAGAACTGAAGCTTTCTTT
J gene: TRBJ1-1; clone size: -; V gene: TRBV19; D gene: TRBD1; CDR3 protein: CASRGLASGGRIAEAFF; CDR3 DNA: TGTGCCAGTAGAGGTCTGGCGTCAGGGGGCCGTATCGCTGAAGCTTTCTTT
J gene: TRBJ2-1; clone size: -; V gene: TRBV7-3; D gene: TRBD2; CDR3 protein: CASSLGSGSLNEQFF; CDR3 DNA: TGTGCCAGCAGCTTGGGGAGCGGGAGCCTCAATGAGCAGTTCTTC
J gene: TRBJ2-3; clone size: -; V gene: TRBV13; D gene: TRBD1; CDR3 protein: CASSLGDRAHTQYF; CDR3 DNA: TGTGCCAGCAGCTTAGGTGACAGGGCACATACGCAGTATTTT
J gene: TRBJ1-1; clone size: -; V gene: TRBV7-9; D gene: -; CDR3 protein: CASSLTGDTEAFF; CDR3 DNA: TGTGCCAGCAGCTTAACGGGGGACACTGAAGCTTTCTTT
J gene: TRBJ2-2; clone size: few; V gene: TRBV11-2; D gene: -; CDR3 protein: CASSYAGRGNTGELFF; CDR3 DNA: TGTGCCAGCAGCTATGCGGGACGGGGAAACACCGGGGAGCTGTTTTTT
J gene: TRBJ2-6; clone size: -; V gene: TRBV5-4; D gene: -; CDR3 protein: CASSLTILSGANVLTF; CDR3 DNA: TGTGCCAGCAGCTTGACAATTCTCTCTGGGGCCAACGTCCTGACTTTC
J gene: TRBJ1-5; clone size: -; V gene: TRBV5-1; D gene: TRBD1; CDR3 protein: CASSTGTGDNQPQHF; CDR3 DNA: TGCGCCAGCAGCACAGGGACAGGGGACAATCAGCCCCAGCATTTT
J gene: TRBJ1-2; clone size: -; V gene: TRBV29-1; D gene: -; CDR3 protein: CSVEDLESRGMLYGYTF; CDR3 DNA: TGCAGCGTTGAAGATCTGGAGAGTCGCGGGATGCTCTATGGCTACACCTTC
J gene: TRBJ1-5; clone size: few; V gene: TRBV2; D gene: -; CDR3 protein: CASRQMNSNQPQHF; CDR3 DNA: TGTGCCAGCAGACAGATGAATAGCAATCAGCCCCAGCATTTT
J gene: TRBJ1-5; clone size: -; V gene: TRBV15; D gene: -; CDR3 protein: CATSRPPQGGNQPQHF; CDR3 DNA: TGTGCCACCAGCAGACCTCCCCAGGGAGGGAATCAGCCCCAGCATTTT
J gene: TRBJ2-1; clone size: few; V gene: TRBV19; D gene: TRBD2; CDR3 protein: CASTGGTSGIAYNEQFF; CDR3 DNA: TGTGCCAGTACCGGAGGGACTAGCGGTATAGCCTACAATGAGCAGTTCTTC
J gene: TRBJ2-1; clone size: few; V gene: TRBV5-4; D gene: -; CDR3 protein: CASSHYGGVKYNEQFF; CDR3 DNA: TGTGCCAGCAGCCACTACGGGGGAGTAAAGTACAATGAGCAGTTCTTC
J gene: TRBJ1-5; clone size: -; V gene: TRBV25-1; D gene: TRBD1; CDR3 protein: CASSEGTGTVIQPQHF; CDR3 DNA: TGTGCCAGCAGTGAAGGGACAGGGACCGTGATTCAGCCCCAGCATTTT
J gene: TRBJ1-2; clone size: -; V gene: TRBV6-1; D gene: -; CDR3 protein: CASSEWQGIGYTF; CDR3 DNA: TGTGCCAGCAGTGAATGGCAGGGGATTGGCTACACCTTC
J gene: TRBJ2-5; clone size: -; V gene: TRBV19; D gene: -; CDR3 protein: CATGGRGDRETQYF; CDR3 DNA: TGTGCCACGGGGGGCAGGGGCGACCGAGAGACCCAGTACTTC
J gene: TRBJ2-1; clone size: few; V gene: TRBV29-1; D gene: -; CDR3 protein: CSVVFFVAGTYNEQFF; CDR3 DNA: TGCAGCGTTGTTTTCTTTGTAGCAGGGACCTACAATGAGCAGTTCTTC
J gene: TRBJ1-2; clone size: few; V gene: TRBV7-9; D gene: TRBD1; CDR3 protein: CASGTGERYGYTF; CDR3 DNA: TGTGCCAGCGGAACAGGGGAACGGTATGGCTACACCTTC
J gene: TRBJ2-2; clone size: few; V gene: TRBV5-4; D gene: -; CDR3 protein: CASSSRGTSTGELFF; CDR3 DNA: TGTGCCAGCAGCTCGAGAGGGACATCCACCGGGGAGCTGTTTTTT
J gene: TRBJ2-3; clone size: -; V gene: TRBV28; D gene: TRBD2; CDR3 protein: CASSPRAGGPGTDTQYF; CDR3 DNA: TGTGCCAGCAGCCCCCGGGCGGGAGGGCCCGGCACAGATACGCAGTATTTT
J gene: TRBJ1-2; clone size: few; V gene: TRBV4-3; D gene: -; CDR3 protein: CASSQPEGDGYTF; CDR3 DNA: TGCGCCAGCAGCCAACCCGAGGGAGATGGCTACACCTTC
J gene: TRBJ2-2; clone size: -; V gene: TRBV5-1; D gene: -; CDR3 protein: CASSLADSKGELFF; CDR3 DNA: TGCGCCAGCAGCTTGGCAGACAGTAAGGGGGAGCTGTTTTTT
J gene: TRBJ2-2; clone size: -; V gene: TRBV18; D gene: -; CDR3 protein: CASSPRRFQVGGELFF; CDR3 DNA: TGTGCCAGCTCACCGCGAAGGTTCCAGGTTGGCGGGGAGCTGTTTTTT
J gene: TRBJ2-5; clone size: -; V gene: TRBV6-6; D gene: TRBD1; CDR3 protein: CASNQTPGQEYF; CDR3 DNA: TGTGCCAGCAACCAGACGCCGGGACAGGAGTACTTC